This TCR beta chain appears in the sequencing data of a study of T cell responses to AZD1222 COVID-19 vaccine. On the study more broadly: Samples with a second dose at about 4 or about 12 weeks were pooled together.

On this clone: Its specificity is not known.

Notes on the study in general: Increased Spike-specific TCR breadth and depth were observed after two AZD1222 doses. Among those given AZD1222, only five or six were seropositive at baseline.

Profiling relied on immunoSEQ multiplex PCR, and the TCRdb table lists in-frame clones only, not all of them. The sample consists of about 180,000 clones, around 88% of them appearing once. The sequencing used peripheral blood, collected on day 0 of AZD1222 vaccination. The receptor comes from an adult in good health.

The CDR3 sequence: CASSLDGTAPEQYF. In nucleotides, the CDR3 is TGTGCCAGCAGCTTAGATGGGACCGCCCCGGAGCAGTACTTC. The chain uses TRBV11-2 and TRBJ2-7; perhaps D is TRBD1 or TRBD2 (5 bases each). In germline, CDR1 is SGHAT, CDR2 FQNNGV. The CDR3 sequence is 14 residues long. V was trimmed by 0 bases and J by 7 bases, leaving 13 bases between them.